The 3 T cell receptor beta chains presented below share a single source sample, sequenced in a study of T-cell reconstitution after alpha-beta-depleted transplantation in children. Preparation of the TCRbeta library involved a method that used unique molecular identifiers. TCRdb redid the calling of the PCR reads with MiXCR, one entry per CDR3 protein. Altogether fewer than 700,000 distinct CDR3 sequences are present, 13% being singletons, with the ten largest covering about 2.2%. Sequenced here: PBMCs, mostly from graft donor cells, sampled 360 days after TCRalphabeta/CD19-depleted stem cell transplant. The receptors stem from a male patient aged 10 to 17 who had a stem cell transplant for acute myeloid leukemia, so the T cells may come from the graft donor.

This clonotype has a handful of counts. This sequence joins TRBV12-3 or TRBV12-4 and TRBJ2-7, with unresolved D. Trimming pared 8 bases from V and 6 bases from J, leaving 14 bases between. The CDR3 totals 12 residues. CDR3 sequence (DNA): TGTGCCAGCGGCCGCCCCCCTCGCGAGCAGTACTTC. It encodes CASGRPPREQYF.

The CDR3, as DNA: TGTGCCAGCGGGACTCCCAGCTCCTACGAGCAGTACTTC. This codes for CASGTPSSYEQYF. The genes are TRBV7-2 and TRBJ2-7; possibly TRBD2 for D (6 bases). Germline V gives CDR1 SGHTA, CDR2 FQGNSA. The CDR3 sequence is 13 residues long. Trimming took off 8 bases at V and 0 bases at J, with 11 bases between the two ends.

The chain carries TRBV12-3 or TRBV12-4 and TRBJ2-7, with TRBD1 identical over 9 bases. Losses at the gene ends were 6 bases for V and 4 bases for J; bases not matched to a gene: 19. CDR3 size: 18 residues. The CDR3 sequence is CASRRRAGTGLSSYEQYF. The CDR3 nucleotides read TGTGCCAGCAGGCGAAGAGCCGGGACAGGGTTGTCTTCGTACGAGCAGTACTTC.